The rows below give T cell receptor beta chains drawn from one sample of a study of shared clonotypes between healthy human individuals. The assay was immunoSEQ multiplex PCR, and TCRdb's table has in-frame clones only and misses some. The profile shows fewer than 600,000 clones, roughly 79% of them singletons. The sequencing input was PBMCs. These receptors were obtained from a woman between 40 and 55 years old in good health. Some clones in this sample may be carry-over from other donors' samples. CDR3s include the opening cysteine and the closing phenylalanine or tryptophan. The D gene is left open where the match is weak. Size tells how often a clone was seen (once, few, many) or the class of an expanded clone, and some rows leave it out.

J gene | V gene | clone size | D gene | CDR3 protein | CDR3 DNA
TRBJ1-6 | TRBV27 | . | . | CASSLRQNSPLHF | TGTGCCAGCAGCTTAAGACAGAATTCACCCCTCCACTTT
TRBJ2-7 | TRBV6-5 | . | . | CASSSPYEQYF | TGTGCCAGCAGTTCTCCCTACGAGCAGTACTTC
TRBJ2-7 | TRBV5-1 | once | . | CASSLGQGIGEQYF | TGCGCCAGCAGCCTGGGGCAGGGTATCGGCGAGCAGTACTTC
TRBJ2-7 | TRBV2 | . | TRBD1 | CASNEQTGFGYEQYF | TGTGCCAGCAATGAGCAGACAGGGTTCGGCTACGAGCAGTACTTC
TRBJ1-1 | TRBV9 | . | TRBD1 | CASSETGANTEAFF | TGTGCCAGCAGCGAGACAGGGGCGAACACTGAAGCTTTCTTT
TRBJ2-1 | TRBV28 | . | TRBD2 | CASRGLAGGPDYNEQFF | TGTGCCAGCAGGGGACTAGCGGGAGGGCCGGACTACAATGAGCAGTTCTTC
TRBJ1-4 | TRBV28 | . | . | CASSTRTVGNEKLFF | TGTGCCAGCAGTACCCGGACAGTCGGGAATGAAAAACTGTTTTTT
TRBJ2-7 | TRBV9 | once | . | CASSAHGTPLEQYF | TGTGCCAGCAGCGCTCACGGGACTCCCCTCGAGCAGTACTTC
TRBJ2-5 | TRBV12-5 | . | TRBD1 | CASGADRGETQYF | TGTGCTAGTGGGGCGGACAGGGGAGAGACCCAGTACTTC
TRBJ2-3 | TRBV7-2 | few | . | CASSLVEASLTDTQYF | TGTGCCAGCAGCTTAGTTGAGGCTAGTTTAACAGATACGCAGTATTTT
TRBJ2-5 | TRBV7-3 | . | TRBD2 | CASSPTAGASQETQYF | TGTGCCAGCAGCCCCACAGCGGGAGCCTCCCAAGAGACCCAGTACTTC
TRBJ2-1 | TRBV5-1 | . | . | CASSLRYRAYVSHEQFF | TGCGCCAGCAGCTTGCGATACAGGGCCTATGTGTCTCATGAGCAGTTCTTC
TRBJ1-4 | TRBV30 | once | . | CACWGPGNEKLFF | TGTGCCTGCTGGGGGCCAGGTAATGAAAAACTGTTTTTT
TRBJ2-7 | TRBV7-2 | . | . | CASSLRVGYEQYF | TGTGCCAGCAGCTTAAGGGTGGGCTACGAGCAGTACTTC
TRBJ2-1 | TRBV4-1 | few | . | CASSQPRLVRSYNEQFF | TGCGCCAGCAGCCAGCCCCGACTAGTTCGCTCCTACAATGAGCAGTTCTTC
TRBJ2-7 | TRBV7-2 | . | TRBD1 | CASSWWTGTYEQYF | TGTGCCAGCAGCTGGTGGACAGGAACCTACGAGCAGTACTTC
TRBJ2-1 | TRBV4-2 | . | TRBD1 | CASSQGYRSDRGYNEQFF | TGTGCCAGCAGCCAGGGGTATAGATCGGACAGGGGATACAATGAGCAGTTCTTC
TRBJ1-5 | TRBV28 | once | . | CASRLRQNNQPQHF | TGTGCCAGCAGGCTTAGACAGAACAATCAGCCCCAGCATTTT
TRBJ1-2 | TRBV20-1 | many | . | CSAPVAGGYTF | TGCAGTGCACCCGTGGCCGGTGGCTACACCTTC
TRBJ1-2 | TRBV30 | . | . | CAWSVRGGNYGYTF | TGTGCCTGGAGTGTAAGGGGGGGAAACTATGGCTACACCTTC
TRBJ1-3 | TRBV11-3 | . | . | CASSLDRVAGFSGNTIYF | TGTGCCAGCAGCTTAGATCGGGTAGCAGGCTTCTCTGGAAACACCATATATTTT
TRBJ2-2 | TRBV7-3 | . | . | CASSLRAMNTGELFF | TGTGCCAGCAGCTTACGGGCGATGAACACCGGGGAGCTGTTTTTT
TRBJ1-5 | TRBV28 | . | . | CASSPLSQPQHF | TGTGCCAGCAGTCCCTTGTCTCAGCCCCAGCATTTT
TRBJ2-1 | TRBV10-3 | . | . | CAISEIPPEQFF | TGTGCCATCAGTGAGATTCCTCCTGAGCAGTTCTTC
TRBJ2-7 | TRBV4-2 | . | TRBD1 | CASSRRDREIYEQYF | TGTGCCAGCAGCCGGCGGGACAGGGAGATCTACGAGCAGTACTTC
TRBJ2-2 | TRBV6-1 | . | TRBD1 | CASHRDRGRSGELFF | TGTGCCAGTCACCGGGACAGGGGGCGATCCGGGGAGCTGTTTTTT
TRBJ1-6 | TRBV7-9 | . | . | CASSPIGSYNSPLHF | TGTGCCAGCAGCCCCATCGGCTCCTATAATTCACCCCTCCACTTT
TRBJ2-5 | TRBV2 | once | TRBD1 | CASAQGYRGEETQYF | TGTGCCAGCGCCCAAGGCTACAGGGGAGAAGAGACCCAGTACTTC
TRBJ1-3 | TRBV28 | once | TRBD1 | CASSSPGTVSGNTIYF | TGTGCCAGCAGTTCCCCCGGGACAGTCTCTGGAAACACCATATATTTT
TRBJ2-1 | TRBV7-3 | . | TRBD1 | CASSDRTGTSYNEQFF | TGTGCCAGCAGCGACAGGACAGGGACGTCCTACAATGAGCAGTTCTTC
TRBJ2-5 | TRBV29-1 | few | . | CSVATGQFQETQYF | TGCAGCGTAGCCACCGGACAGTTCCAAGAGACCCAGTACTTC
TRBJ2-3 | TRBV7-8 | . | TRBD1 | CASSQQGVSTDTQYF | TGTGCCAGCAGCCAACAGGGGGTTAGCACAGATACGCAGTATTTT
TRBJ2-7 | TRBV11-2 | few | TRBD2 | CASSLAGGDGYEQYF | TGTGCCAGCAGCTTAGCGGGAGGCGATGGCTACGAGCAGTACTTC
TRBJ2-1 | TRBV11-2 | . | TRBD2 | CASRKGASGSVNEQFF | TGTGCCAGCAGGAAGGGGGCTAGCGGGAGTGTCAATGAGCAGTTCTTC
TRBJ2-7 | TRBV10-3 | . | TRBD1 | CAAAGQGRYEQYF | TGTGCCGCCGCCGGACAGGGCCGATACGAGCAGTACTTC
TRBJ1-4 | TRBV30 | . | . | CAWSRGILVEKLFF | TGTGCCTGGAGTCGAGGGATATTAGTTGAAAAACTGTTTTTT
TRBJ2-2 | TRBV6-6 | . | . | CASSYGLYDNTGELFF | TGTGCCAGCAGTTACGGACTATACGATAACACCGGGGAGCTGTTTTTT
TRBJ2-2 | TRBV11-2 | . | TRBD2 | CASSLEPTSGRLLPRGELFF | TGTGCCAGCAGCTTAGAACCGACTAGCGGGAGGCTGCTCCCGCGGGGGGAGCTGTTTTTT
TRBJ2-7 | TRBV28 | . | . | CASSLGWGSPSSYEQYF | TGTGCCAGCAGTTTAGGGTGGGGCAGCCCTAGCTCCTACGAGCAGTACTTC
TRBJ1-2 | TRBV4-3 | . | . | CASSPVGGGDGYTF | TGCGCCAGCAGCCCCGTGGGGGGAGGGGATGGCTACACCTTC
TRBJ2-7 | TRBV19 | few | . | CASSSRSYEQYF | TGTGCCAGTAGTAGCAGGAGCTACGAGCAGTACTTC
TRBJ2-1 | TRBV28 | . | TRBD2 | CASSSAGLAGTYNEQFF | TGTGCCAGCAGTTCCGCAGGACTAGCGGGAACCTACAATGAGCAGTTCTTC
TRBJ1-2 | TRBV6-5 | . | . | CASSVDQRSYGYTF | TGTGCCAGCAGTGTAGATCAGAGAAGCTATGGCTACACCTTC
TRBJ2-5 | TRBV7-2 | once | . | CASSPSSGPPGQTQYF | TGTGCCAGCAGCCCATCTTCCGGGCCCCCCGGACAGACCCAGTACTTC
TRBJ2-5 | TRBV4-3 | medium-sized | TRBD1 | CASSQEAGTGGETQYF | TGCGCCAGCAGCCAAGAAGCCGGGACAGGCGGTGAGACCCAGTACTTC
TRBJ2-3 | TRBV28 | . | . | CASTSLASRRTDTQYF | TGTGCCAGCACCTCTCTAGCGTCAAGAAGAACAGATACGCAGTATTTT
TRBJ2-1 | TRBV19 | . | TRBD2 | CASSIGTSVDYNEQFF | TGTGCCAGTAGTATTGGGACTAGCGTAGATTACAATGAGCAGTTCTTC
TRBJ2-3 | TRBV19 | . | TRBD2 | CASSPIAGSSTDTQYF | TGTGCCAGTAGTCCCATAGCGGGGTCGAGCACAGATACGCAGTATTTT
TRBJ2-1 | TRBV7-9 | . | . | CASSPPGSAYNEQFF | TGTGCCAGCAGCCCCCCGGGCTCAGCATACAATGAGCAGTTCTTC
TRBJ2-2 | TRBV11-2 | . | . | CASHRVWTGELFF | TGTGCCAGCCACCGCGTTTGGACCGGGGAGCTGTTTTTT
TRBJ2-2 | TRBV5-6 | once | TRBD2 | CASSHTPGLAGGATGELFF | TGTGCCAGCAGCCACACACCGGGACTAGCGGGAGGAGCAACCGGGGAGCTGTTTTTT
TRBJ2-1 | TRBV6-1 | . | TRBD2 | CASGTSPYNEQFF | TGTGCCAGCGGGACTAGCCCCTACAATGAGCAGTTCTTC